The 19 T cell receptor beta chains listed next were all sequenced from one sample in a study of spatial heterogeneity in lung cancer. Documented time point: sample taken at primary tumor resection. Unsorted whole RNA of tumor, nontumor lung or frozen PBMC was sequenced. TCRdb called the 5' RACE reads again in MiXCR, with one record for every CDR3 protein. The data contain more than 30,000 distinct CDR3 sequences, 5.2% of them singletons. The sequencing used PBMCs, collected at surgery. The source is a female donor with early-stage non-small cell lung cancer.

This clonotype was detected only a few times. V usage is TRBV5-6 and J usage is TRBJ2-6, with 7 bases matching TRBD1. Germline V gene data show CDR1 as SGHDT and CDR2 as YYEEEE. Trimming removed 4 bases from V and 0 bases from J; junction bases left unmatched: 10. The CDR3 length is 18 residues. The chain's CDR3 is CASSPGTAILSGANVLTF. The CDR3 DNA is TGTGCCAGCAGCCCCGGGACAGCAATTCTCTCTGGGGCCAACGTCCTGACTTTC. Supplemented by reference TRBV5-6 and TRBJ2-6, the full variable domain reads DAGVTQSPTHLIKTRGQQVTLRCSPKSGHDTVSWYQQALGQGPQFIFQYYEEEERQRGNFPDRFSGHQFPNYSSELNVNALLLGDSALYLCASSPGTAILSGANVLTFGAGSRLTVL.

This clonotype was detected only a few times. The CDR3 DNA reads TGCAGTGCTAGGTTCCCGTCCGGGGAAACGCAGTATTTT. As protein: CSARFPSGETQYF. The V and J genes are TRBV20-1 and TRBJ2-3, with a weak D call TRBD2 (5 bases). Germline V gene data show CDR1 as DFQATT and CDR2 as SNEGSKA (reference sequence). The CDR3 is made up of 13 amino acids. Trimming removed 3 bases from V and 9 bases from J, with 16 bases in between.

V and J are TRBV2 and TRBJ1-2, with D tentatively TRBD1 (5 bases). V was pared by 7 bases and J by 2 bases, with 11 bases between. CDR3 size: 13 residues. Germline CDR1 is SNHLY and CDR2 is FYNNEI. The CDR3 DNA reads as TGTGCCAGCATGGGCAGGGTGAACTATGGCTACACCTTC. It translates to CASMGRVNYGYTF.

The chain is built from TRBV30 and TRBJ2-3; a possible D gene is TRBD2 (5 bases). The CDR3 has 12 residues. The V gene lost 2 bases and the J gene lost 6 bases, with 9 bases spanning the gap. Germline V gives CDR1 GTSNPN, CDR2 SVGIG (reference sequence). The CDR3 here is CAWSSGVDTQYF. The CDR3 region has the DNA TGTGCCTGGAGTTCCGGGGTGGATACGCAGTATTTT.

This clonotype was seen at least ten times. The chain joins TRBV27 to TRBJ2-6, with D unresolved. Trimming stripped 6 bases from V and 2 bases from J, with 8 bases between. CDR1 is MNHEY, CDR2 SMNVEV, per germline (reference sequence). This CDR3 is 14 amino acids long. Written as DNA, the CDR3 is TGTGCCAGCAGCCCCCTCACTGGGGCCAACGTCCTGACTTTC. Protein sequence: CASSPLTGANVLTF.

This clonotype was counted between two and nine times. The rearrangement uses TRBV2 and TRBJ2-3; 7 nucleotides line up with TRBD1. The V and J ends lost 6 bases and 4 bases, in that order; junction bases with no gene match: 10. The CDR3 runs 15 residues. Germline CDR1 reads SNHLY; CDR2 reads FYNNEI. The CDR3 reads CASSTGDNLPDTQYF. CDR3 in DNA: TGTGCCAGCAGCACAGGGGATAACCTTCCAGATACGCAGTATTTT.

This clonotype was detected many times. V is TRBV4-3 and J is TRBJ1-1; no definite D call. V was cut by 0 bases and J by 1 base, with 12 bases left in between. This CDR3 contains 16 residues. Germline V gene sequence: CDR1 LGHNA, CDR2 YSLEER. Written as DNA, the CDR3 is TGCGCCAGCAGCCAAGATGACAACCTATCGAACACTGAAGCTTTCTTT. It specifies CASSQDDNLSNTEAFF.

The table lists this clonotype with many counts. The chain couples TRBV20-1 to TRBJ1-4; the match to TRBD1 covers 7 bases. Looked up from germline, CDR1 is DFQATT and CDR2 is SNEGSKA (reference sequence). This CDR3 is built from 16 residues. V lost 5 bases to trimming and J lost 8 bases; unmatched junction nucleotides: 17. The CDR3 sequence: CSAATRWDSGLEKLFF. CDR3 nucleotide sequence: TGCAGTGCTGCAACTCGTTGGGACAGTGGATTAGAAAAACTGTTTTTT.

This rearrangement joins TRBV7-2 to TRBJ2-5, with D perhaps TRBD1 (5 bases). Germline V CDR1 and CDR2: SGHTA, FQGNSA. V was trimmed by 5 bases and J by 2 bases, leaving 9 bases between them. The CDR3 loop spans 13 amino acids. CDR3 protein: CASSRRQQETQYF. CDR3 bases: TGTGCCAGCAGCCGACGACAGCAAGAGACCCAGTACTTC.

In its sample, this clonotype was seen a few times. The CDR3 DNA is TGTGCCAGCAGTCCACGGGGGGGCAGAGAGACCCAGTACTTC. Translation gives CASSPRGGRETQYF. The gene calls are TRBV27 and TRBJ2-5; TRBD2 aligns across 8 bases. V shed 5 bases and J 4 bases; nucleotides not matched to a gene: 6. The CDR3 loop spans 14 amino acids. The germline V gene has CDR1 MNHEY and CDR2 SMNVEV (reference sequence).

This chain joins TRBV5-1 and TRBJ1-6; 8 bases are shared with TRBD1. Germline loops: CDR1 SGHRS, CDR2 YFSETQ. The CDR3 is 16 amino acids. Unmatched junction bases numbered 11, after V lost 3 bases and J lost 9 bases. The CDR3 sequence is CASSYQGAPGGSPLHF. The CDR3 region has the DNA TGCGCCAGCAGCTACCAGGGGGCGCCAGGCGGTTCACCCCTCCACTTT.

The rearrangement uses TRBV6-2 or TRBV6-3 and TRBJ1-4; 8 nucleotides agree with TRBD1. This CDR3 has 17 amino acids. V dropped 0 bases and J dropped 0; count of bases not matched to a gene: 3. The germline CDR1 and CDR2 sequences are MNHEY and SVGEGT. Here the CDR3 reads CASSYSVRGPTNEKLFF. The CDR3 bases are TGTGCCAGCAGTTACTCGGTCAGGGGGCCAACTAATGAAAAACTGTTTTTT.

This clonotype was recorded many times. The chain employs TRBV11-2 and TRBJ2-7; possible D gene TRBD2, 6 bases. The CDR3 has 14 residues. V lost 1 base and J lost 1, with 8 bases in between. CDR1 and CDR2 (germline): SGHAT, FQNNGV. The CDR3 region has the DNA TGTGCCAGCAGCTTAGGTGCGGGATCCTACGAGCAGTACTTC. Protein product: CASSLGAGSYEQYF.

This clonotype was seen at least ten times. The CDR3 spells CSASAGTSGGAWELFF. DNA of the CDR3: TGCAGTGCTAGTGCCGGGACTAGCGGGGGGGCTTGGGAGCTGTTTTTT. The V and J genes are TRBV20-1 and TRBJ2-2; 16 bases match TRBD2. The CDR3 contains 16 residues. V trimming: 3 bases; J trimming: 9 bases; junction bases outside the gene matches: 7. CDR1 and CDR2 (germline): DFQATT, SNEGSKA (reference sequence).

This clonotype has only a few counts. The chain employs TRBV6-6 and TRBJ2-1; 9 bases are a match to TRBD2. CDR3 size: 16 residues. Losses at the gene ends were 2 bases for V and 6 bases for J; bases not matched to a gene: 8. Germline values: CDR1 MNHNY, CDR2 SVGAGI (reference sequence). In DNA, the CDR3 is TGTGCCAGCAGTTACGGTGGGCGGGGGGGCCGCAATGAGCAGTTCTTC. This translates into CASSYGGRGGRNEQFF.

This clonotype was counted at least ten times. The chain couples TRBV7-9 to TRBJ2-3; no definite D call. CDR1 is SEHNR and CDR2 is FQNEAQ in the germline V gene (reference sequence). V lost 2 bases, J lost 4 bases, and 10 bases lay in between. This CDR3 is built from 14 residues. In nucleotides, the CDR3 is TGTGCCAGCAGCTTAACTCTAGGGCCAGATACGCAGTATTTT. It codes for CASSLTLGPDTQYF.

This clonotype was observed many times. V gene TRBV7-2 combines with J gene TRBJ2-4, with D tentatively TRBD2 (6 bases). Germline V gives CDR1 SGHTA, CDR2 FQGNSA. The CDR3 sequence is 17 residues long. The germline V and J ends were trimmed by 1 base and 0 bases, with 13 bases remaining between them. The CDR3 coding sequence is TGTGCCAGCAGCTTAGTCTGGGAGCGGGTAGCCAAAAACATTCAGTACTTC. This gives the protein CASSLVWERVAKNIQYF.

This clonotype occurred many times. The chain couples TRBV7-9 to TRBJ2-1; 10 bases fit TRBD2. The CDR3 is 18 amino acids. Germline CDR1 is SEHNR and CDR2 is FQNEAQ (reference sequence). J gave up 5 bases and V 3 bases, and 13 bases lay outside the gene matches. CDR3 sequence: CASSLPHRLAGVNNEQFF. CDR3 DNA sequence: TGTGCCAGCAGCTTGCCCCATCGGCTAGCGGGGGTAAACAATGAGCAGTTCTTC.

This clonotype was recorded many times. This sequence joins TRBV18 and TRBJ1-2; tentative D call: TRBD1 (6 bases). The CDR3 sequence is 14 residues long. Trimming stripped 0 bases from V and 8 bases from J, with 13 bases between. Germline V gene sequence: CDR1 KGHSH, CDR2 LQKENI. The CDR3, as DNA: TGTGCCAGCTCACCACCCAACAGGGCTAGCGGCTACACCTTC. Its protein is CASSPPNRASGYTF. The full variable domain, in which reference TRBV18 and TRBJ1-2 provide the parts outside the CDR3, is NAGVMQNPRHLVRRRGQEARLRCSPMKGHSHVYWYRQLPEEGLKFMVYLQKENIIDESGMPKERFSAEFPKEGPSILRIQQVVRGDSAAYFCASSPPNRASGYTFGSGTRLTVV.